This is a list of T cell receptor beta chains from one sample in a study of CD8+ T cells in alopecia areata. Produced via immunoSEQ multiplex PCR; TCRdb's table is partial and in-frame only. Of 180,000 or so clones in the sample, approximately 53% were seen once. Source: CD8+ T cells sorted from blood, taken at week 24, from a patient treated with tofacitinib. Every receptor here comes from a human donor with alopecia areata. The CDR3 runs from the conserved cysteine through the conserved F or W. The order of the fields is clone size, V gene, J gene, D gene, CDR3 protein, CDR3 DNA. A D gene is named only where the DNA matches it firmly. Not all rows give a size; the values are once, few, many and, for expanded clones, a class.

abundance: .; v_gene: TRBV5-1; j_gene: TRBJ1-2; d_gene: TRBD1; CDR3aa: CASSTATGGASVVGGYTF; CDR3nt: TGCGCCAGCAGCACGGCTACAGGGGGCGCCTCCGTGGTAGGGGGCTACACCTTC
abundance: .; v_gene: TRBV29-1; j_gene: TRBJ1-5; d_gene: .; CDR3aa: CSPRVQPQHF; CDR3nt: TGCAGCCCCAGAGTTCAGCCCCAGCATTTT
abundance: few; v_gene: TRBV11-2; j_gene: TRBJ1-4; d_gene: .; CDR3aa: CASSLLSRSRGGEKLFF; CDR3nt: TGTGCCAGCAGCTTATTATCCCGATCTCGAGGTGGTGAAAAACTGTTTTTT
abundance: .; v_gene: TRBV20-1; j_gene: TRBJ1-2; d_gene: .; CDR3aa: CSAPRQLGYTF; CDR3nt: TGCAGTGCACCTCGACAGTTAGGCTACACCTTC
abundance: .; v_gene: TRBV27; j_gene: TRBJ2-7; d_gene: .; CDR3aa: CASSLGGSDYEQYF; CDR3nt: TGTGCCAGCAGTTTAGGGGGCAGTGACTACGAGCAGTACTTC
abundance: .; v_gene: TRBV29-1; j_gene: TRBJ1-2; d_gene: .; CDR3aa: CSVDLQGIENYGYTF; CDR3nt: TGCAGCGTTGATTTACAGGGAATCGAAAACTATGGCTACACCTTC
abundance: .; v_gene: TRBV2; j_gene: TRBJ2-7; d_gene: .; CDR3aa: CASDPGDTSYEQYF; CDR3nt: TGTGCCAGCGACCCGGGGGACACCTCCTACGAGCAGTACTTC
abundance: .; v_gene: TRBV9; j_gene: TRBJ1-1; d_gene: .; CDR3aa: CASSSTAEAFF; CDR3nt: TGTGCCAGCAGTTCAACAGCTGAAGCTTTCTTT
abundance: .; v_gene: TRBV13; j_gene: TRBJ2-7; d_gene: .; CDR3aa: CASSSGSYEQYF; CDR3nt: TGTGCCAGCAGCTCTGGGTCCTACGAGCAGTACTTC
abundance: few; v_gene: TRBV27; j_gene: TRBJ2-5; d_gene: .; CDR3aa: CASSFAYQETQYF; CDR3nt: TGTGCCAGCAGTTTCGCCTATCAAGAGACCCAGTACTTC
abundance: .; v_gene: TRBV9; j_gene: TRBJ1-2; d_gene: TRBD1; CDR3aa: CASSVPGGDGYTF; CDR3nt: TGTGCCAGCAGCGTCCCAGGGGGCGATGGCTACACCTTC
abundance: once; v_gene: TRBV9; j_gene: TRBJ2-5; d_gene: .; CDR3aa: CASSEAGLQLETQYF; CDR3nt: TGTGCCAGCAGCGAGGCAGGGCTTCAACTGGAGACCCAGTACTTC
abundance: few; v_gene: TRBV4-3; j_gene: TRBJ2-1; d_gene: .; CDR3aa: CASRTSRSSYNEQFF; CDR3nt: TGCGCCAGCAGGACGAGCAGGAGCTCCTACAATGAGCAGTTCTTC
abundance: .; v_gene: TRBV27; j_gene: TRBJ2-7; d_gene: .; CDR3aa: CASSSEGGPYEQYF; CDR3nt: TGTGCCAGCAGTTCTGAGGGAGGCCCCTACGAGCAGTACTTC
abundance: once; v_gene: TRBV7-9; j_gene: TRBJ1-4; d_gene: .; CDR3aa: CASSTHVGEEEKLFF; CDR3nt: TGTGCCAGCAGCACCCATGTGGGGGAGGAGGAAAAACTGTTTTTT
abundance: .; v_gene: TRBV7-2; j_gene: TRBJ1-2; d_gene: TRBD1; CDR3aa: CAPRTGSDYGYTF; CDR3nt: TGTGCCCCGAGGACAGGGTCGGACTATGGCTACACCTTC
abundance: few; v_gene: TRBV23-1; j_gene: TRBJ2-7; d_gene: .; CDR3aa: CASSPVEQYF; CDR3nt: TGCGCCAGCTCCCCGGTTGAGCAGTACTTC
abundance: .; v_gene: TRBV15; j_gene: TRBJ1-2; d_gene: .; CDR3aa: CATSRGRGSASTGYGYTF; CDR3nt: TGTGCCACCAGCAGAGGAAGGGGATCGGCTTCCACAGGGTATGGCTACACCTTC
abundance: .; v_gene: TRBV13; j_gene: TRBJ2-3; d_gene: .; CDR3aa: CASSLGRPKGGDTQYF; CDR3nt: TGTGCCAGCAGCCTTGGACGGCCGAAGGGGGGAGATACGCAGTATTTT
abundance: .; v_gene: TRBV30; j_gene: TRBJ2-1; d_gene: TRBD1; CDR3aa: CAWSLDRGYNEQFF; CDR3nt: TGTGCCTGGAGTTTGGACAGGGGCTACAATGAGCAGTTCTTC
abundance: .; v_gene: TRBV4-3; j_gene: TRBJ2-1; d_gene: TRBD2; CDR3aa: CASSQDGGGIYNEQFF; CDR3nt: TGCGCCAGCAGCCAAGATGGCGGGGGGATATACAATGAGCAGTTCTTC
abundance: few; v_gene: TRBV5-1; j_gene: TRBJ2-2; d_gene: .; CDR3aa: CASRGGTGELFF; CDR3nt: TGCGCCAGCAGAGGAGGAACCGGGGAGCTGTTTTTT
abundance: .; v_gene: TRBV19; j_gene: TRBJ1-1; d_gene: .; CDR3aa: CASSRRDTFTEAFF; CDR3nt: TGTGCCAGTAGTAGACGGGATACGTTCACTGAAGCTTTCTTT
abundance: .; v_gene: TRBV29-1; j_gene: TRBJ1-2; d_gene: .; CDR3aa: CSVEWAQAAANYGYTF; CDR3nt: TGCAGCGTTGAATGGGCTCAAGCTGCAGCTAACTATGGCTACACCTTC
abundance: few; v_gene: TRBV15; j_gene: TRBJ2-5; d_gene: .; CDR3aa: CATSSGQETQYF; CDR3nt: TGTGCCACCAGCTCGGGACAAGAGACCCAGTACTTC
abundance: .; v_gene: TRBV5-3; j_gene: TRBJ2-5; d_gene: TRBD1; CDR3aa: CASARPRDRRVETQYF; CDR3nt: TGTGCCAGCGCAAGACCCCGGGACAGGAGGGTTGAGACCCAGTACTTC
abundance: once; v_gene: TRBV9; j_gene: TRBJ2-1; d_gene: TRBD2; CDR3aa: CASSVSGTSGGAYNEQFF; CDR3nt: TGTGCCAGCAGCGTATCCGGGACTAGCGGGGGGGCCTACAATGAGCAGTTCTTC
abundance: .; v_gene: TRBV5-6; j_gene: TRBJ1-1; d_gene: TRBD1; CDR3aa: CASSLDRETEAFF; CDR3nt: TGTGCCAGCAGCCTGGACAGGGAGACTGAAGCTTTCTTT
abundance: .; v_gene: TRBV5-1; j_gene: TRBJ2-7; d_gene: TRBD1; CDR3aa: CASWDSRSEQYF; CDR3nt: TGCGCCAGCTGGGACAGTAGAAGCGAGCAGTACTTC
abundance: once; v_gene: TRBV7-7; j_gene: TRBJ2-3; d_gene: TRBD2; CDR3aa: CASSERDTDTQYF; CDR3nt: TGTGCCAGCAGCGAGCGGGACACAGATACGCAGTATTTT
abundance: .; v_gene: TRBV5-1; j_gene: TRBJ2-1; d_gene: .; CDR3aa: CASSPGPRKLDNEQFF; CDR3nt: TGCGCCAGCAGCCCGGGACCGCGGAAGTTAGACAATGAGCAGTTCTTC
abundance: .; v_gene: TRBV9; j_gene: TRBJ1-3; d_gene: .; CDR3aa: CASSPYILPSGNTIYF; CDR3nt: TGTGCCAGCAGCCCATACATACTGCCTTCTGGAAACACCATATATTTT
abundance: .; v_gene: TRBV6-6; j_gene: TRBJ1-2; d_gene: .; CDR3aa: CASSYDLTDNYGYTF; CDR3nt: TGTGCCAGCAGTTACGATCTTACGGACAACTATGGCTACACCTTC
abundance: few; v_gene: TRBV29-1; j_gene: TRBJ1-1; d_gene: .; CDR3aa: CSVGGGAEAFF; CDR3nt: TGCAGCGTTGGCGGGGGAGCTGAAGCTTTCTTT
abundance: few; v_gene: TRBV5-6; j_gene: TRBJ2-7; d_gene: .; CDR3aa: CASSFWPSVYEQYF; CDR3nt: TGTGCCAGCAGCTTCTGGCCGTCAGTTTACGAGCAGTACTTC
abundance: few; v_gene: TRBV29-1; j_gene: TRBJ1-2; d_gene: .; CDR3aa: CSGDAAGRSHGYTF; CDR3nt: TGCAGCGGCGACGCCGCCGGACGCTCTCATGGCTACACCTTC
abundance: .; v_gene: TRBV29-1; j_gene: TRBJ2-7; d_gene: TRBD1; CDR3aa: CSVAPLGTGGTEQYF; CDR3nt: TGCAGCGTTGCTCCCCTCGGGACAGGGGGAACCGAGCAGTACTTC
abundance: .; v_gene: TRBV29-1; j_gene: TRBJ2-7; d_gene: .; CDR3aa: CSAYRDYEQYF; CDR3nt: TGCAGCGCGTACAGGGACTACGAGCAGTACTTC
abundance: many; v_gene: TRBV11-2; j_gene: TRBJ2-1; d_gene: .; CDR3aa: CASSLEAREQFF; CDR3nt: TGTGCCAGCAGCTTAGAGGCACGGGAGCAGTTCTTC
abundance: .; v_gene: TRBV4-3; j_gene: TRBJ2-5; d_gene: TRBD1; CDR3aa: CASSLSTGGTQYF; CDR3nt: TGCGCCAGCAGCTTATCGACAGGGGGGACCCAGTACTTC
abundance: once; v_gene: TRBV19; j_gene: TRBJ1-2; d_gene: .; CDR3aa: CASSINNDYGYTF; CDR3nt: TGTGCCAGTAGTATAAATAACGACTATGGCTACACCTTC
abundance: .; v_gene: TRBV10-3; j_gene: TRBJ2-2; d_gene: TRBD1; CDR3aa: CAISDPGQVISGELFF; CDR3nt: TGTGCCATCAGTGACCCGGGACAGGTTATATCCGGGGAGCTGTTTTTT
abundance: few; v_gene: TRBV7-6; j_gene: TRBJ2-7; d_gene: .; CDR3aa: CASSLGETGSYEQYF; CDR3nt: TGTGCCAGCAGCCTAGGGGAGACAGGCTCCTACGAGCAGTACTTC
abundance: .; v_gene: TRBV5-6; j_gene: TRBJ1-2; d_gene: .; CDR3aa: CASSSATGLRIYGYTF; CDR3nt: TGTGCCAGCAGCTCGGCAACAGGGCTGAGGATCTATGGCTACACCTTC
abundance: .; v_gene: TRBV4-3; j_gene: TRBJ1-1; d_gene: .; CDR3aa: CASSQEIRKEAFF; CDR3nt: TGCGCCAGCAGCCAAGAGATAAGAAAGGAAGCTTTCTTT
abundance: .; v_gene: TRBV13; j_gene: TRBJ1-1; d_gene: .; CDR3aa: CASSVTRNTEAFF; CDR3nt: TGTGCCAGCAGCGTAACAAGGAACACTGAAGCTTTCTTT
abundance: .; v_gene: TRBV6-5; j_gene: TRBJ1-2; d_gene: .; CDR3aa: CASSPGTFYGYTF; CDR3nt: TGTGCCAGCAGTCCCGGGACATTCTATGGCTACACCTTC
abundance: few; v_gene: TRBV14; j_gene: TRBJ2-2; d_gene: .; CDR3aa: CASSQGHPNTGELFF; CDR3nt: TGTGCCAGCAGCCAAGGGCACCCGAACACCGGGGAGCTGTTTTTT
abundance: .; v_gene: TRBV5-1; j_gene: TRBJ2-7; d_gene: TRBD1; CDR3aa: CASSPRQGRSGEQYF; CDR3nt: TGCGCCAGCAGCCCGCGACAGGGACGCTCAGGGGAGCAGTACTTC
abundance: .; v_gene: TRBV30; j_gene: TRBJ2-7; d_gene: .; CDR3aa: CAWRKGSYEQYF; CDR3nt: TGTGCCTGGCGCAAGGGGTCCTACGAGCAGTACTTC
abundance: .; v_gene: TRBV9; j_gene: TRBJ2-1; d_gene: TRBD1; CDR3aa: CASSPLMGQGGNEQFF; CDR3nt: TGTGCCAGCAGCCCGCTGATGGGACAGGGAGGCAATGAGCAGTTCTTC
abundance: .; v_gene: TRBV11-2; j_gene: TRBJ2-3; d_gene: .; CDR3aa: CASSLAGDYSDTQYF; CDR3nt: TGTGCCAGCAGCTTAGCCGGAGACTATTCAGATACGCAGTATTTT
abundance: .; v_gene: TRBV4-3; j_gene: TRBJ1-2; d_gene: .; CDR3aa: CASSQDLEGYGYTF; CDR3nt: TGCGCCAGCAGCCAAGATCTAGAAGGCTATGGCTACACCTTC
abundance: .; v_gene: TRBV10-2; j_gene: TRBJ2-1; d_gene: .; CDR3aa: CASSQGNEQFF; CDR3nt: TGCGCCAGCAGTCAGGGGAATGAGCAGTTCTTC
abundance: few; v_gene: TRBV10-3; j_gene: TRBJ2-1; d_gene: TRBD2; CDR3aa: CAISGGGAGGRNEQFF; CDR3nt: TGTGCCATCAGTGGAGGGGGAGCGGGGGGCCGCAATGAGCAGTTCTTC
abundance: .; v_gene: TRBV25-1; j_gene: TRBJ2-2; d_gene: .; CDR3aa: CASSEGGWTGELFF; CDR3nt: TGTGCCAGCAGTGAAGGGGGTTGGACCGGGGAGCTGTTTTTT
abundance: .; v_gene: TRBV9; j_gene: TRBJ1-5; d_gene: .; CDR3aa: CASSVGEWSGPQHF; CDR3nt: TGTGCCAGCAGCGTAGGAGAGTGGTCGGGGCCCCAGCATTTT
abundance: .; v_gene: TRBV4-3; j_gene: TRBJ1-3; d_gene: .; CDR3aa: CASSQVGNPGDTIYF; CDR3nt: TGCGCCAGCAGCCAAGTGGGAAACCCCGGGGACACCATATATTTT
abundance: few; v_gene: TRBV7-2; j_gene: TRBJ2-7; d_gene: TRBD2; CDR3aa: CASSSGTSNYEQYF; CDR3nt: TGTGCCAGCAGCTCAGGGACTAGCAACTACGAGCAGTACTTC